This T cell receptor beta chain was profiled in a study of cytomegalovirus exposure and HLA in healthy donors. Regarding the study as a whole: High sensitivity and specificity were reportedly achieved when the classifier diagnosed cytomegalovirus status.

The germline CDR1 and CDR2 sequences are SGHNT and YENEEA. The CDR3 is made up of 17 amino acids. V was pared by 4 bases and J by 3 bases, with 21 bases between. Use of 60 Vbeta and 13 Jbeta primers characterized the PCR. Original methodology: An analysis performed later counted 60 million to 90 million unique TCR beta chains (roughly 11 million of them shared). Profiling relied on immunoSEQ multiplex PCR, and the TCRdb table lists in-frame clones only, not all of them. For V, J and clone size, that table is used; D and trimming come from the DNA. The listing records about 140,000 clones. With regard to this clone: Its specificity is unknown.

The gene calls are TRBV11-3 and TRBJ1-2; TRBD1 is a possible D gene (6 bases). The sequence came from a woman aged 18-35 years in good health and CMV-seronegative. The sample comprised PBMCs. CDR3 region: CASSSLRGGRTDYGYTF. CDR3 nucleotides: TGTGCCAGCAGCTCGCTCAGGGGTGGACGAACGGACTATGGCTACACCTTC. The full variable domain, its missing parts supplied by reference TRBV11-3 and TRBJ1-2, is EAGVVQSPRYKIIEKKQPVAFWCNPISGHNTLYWYLQNLGQGPELLIRYENEEAVDDSQLPKDRFSAERLKGVDSTLKIQPAELGDSAVYLCASSSLRGGRTDYGYTFGSGTRLTVV.